A selection of T cell receptor beta chains follows, all from one sample in a study of shared clonotypes between healthy human individuals. The method was immunoSEQ multiplex PCR; TCRdb's version includes in-frame clones alone and lacks a portion of them. Counted here are fewer than 850,000 clones, about 96% occurring once; the ten biggest clones make up less than 0.25%. The sequenced sample consisted of naive CD8+ T cells sorted from blood. Receptors originate from a man aged 25-45 years in good health. The conserved cysteine and the conserved F or W are not part of the CDR3 here.

TRBV15	TRBJ2-5	ATSRTLAGAETQY
TRBV11-2	TRBJ2-1	ASSLGVAGFYNEQF
TRBV14	TRBJ1-2	ASSQDWSSYEGYT
TRBV4-3	TRBJ1-3	ASSQKDGNTIY
TRBV5-5	TRBJ2-7	ATQTVSSYEQY
TRBV28	TRBJ1-5	ASTLGGNQPQH
TRBV9	TRBJ2-3	ASSVWREGPADTQY
TRBV4-1	TRBJ2-7	ASSQIGLDYEQY
TRBV30	TRBJ2-1	AWSEGLAGGFLPLDEQF
TRBV6-1	TRBJ2-7	ASSGRQREVEQY
TRBV11-2	TRBJ2-7	ASRYRQGYYEQY
TRBV9	TRBJ2-7	ASSKNGVGTGNPYEQY
TRBV11-2	TRBJ2-7	ASSSKDWSYEQY
TRBV5-1	TRBJ2-1	ASSLSTGVYNEQF
TRBV7-8	TRBJ1-5	ASSFDPGGMNQPQH
TRBV30	TRBJ1-1	AWSVLATVGTEAF
TRBV5-1	TRBJ1-1	ASSLAGPNTEAF
TRBV28	TRBJ1-1	ATMNRENTEAF
TRBV7-9	TRBJ1-5	ASSLSAASANQPQH
TRBV28	TRBJ2-7	ASTSRTGPYEQY
TRBV5-1	TRBJ2-7	ASRPGTGTYEQY
TRBV4-1	TRBJ2-7	ASSQGSGVSYEQY
TRBV7-9	TRBJ2-7	ASSFDSSYEQY
TRBV7-8	TRBJ2-1	ASSLGQYNEQF
TRBV6-1	TRBJ1-1	ASSVFRAGVMNTEAF
TRBV9	TRBJ2-3	ASSVGTGNTDTQY
TRBV7-2	TRBJ2-3	ASSLVVGGAATDTQY
TRBV9	TRBJ1-5	ASSVGGDGDNQPQH
TRBV4-1	TRBJ1-4	ASSHLTGIGEKLF
TRBV2	TRBJ2-7	ASSEPWTSGSYEQY
TRBV4-1	TRBJ1-5	ASSQDIGDNQPQH
TRBV7-9	TRBJ2-1	ASSLAMRVDEQF
TRBV27	TRBJ2-1	ASSLRDTYNEQF
TRBV11-2	TRBJ2-5	ASSRRLAGVKETQY
TRBV2	TRBJ1-4	ASRQRQGGEKLF
TRBV10-2	TRBJ1-2	ASSRWTEGYT
TRBV2	TRBJ1-5	ASSDFGTDSNQPQH
TRBV11-2	TRBJ2-1	ASSLQRYAIYNEQF
TRBV7-9	TRBJ1-4	ASSFPMKANEKLF
TRBV19	TRBJ2-1	ASSPPGLSPLHNEQF